These T cell receptor beta chains were read from a single sample in a study of OX40 agonist ivuxolimab in advanced cancers. Repertoires were generated with immunoSEQ multiplex PCR, while TCRdb's copy carries only in-frame clones and drops some. The profile shows approximately 54,000 clones, approximately 89% of them singletons. Material: CD4+ or CD8+ T cells sorted from blood, obtained in a trial of the OX40 agonist ivuxolimab. Every receptor here comes from an adult with an advanced solid tumor such as melanoma, head and neck, liver or kidney cancer. Each CDR3 is given with its conserved first and last residue. D genes are given only for firm matches. Size is omitted from some rows. Given values are once, few, many or a class for expanded clones.

d_gene: .; len: 16; v_gene: TRBV28; abundance: .; j_gene: TRBJ1-4; CDR3aa: CASSLEADLYNEKLFF; CDR3nt: TGTGCCAGCAGTTTAGAGGCGGATCTGTATAATGAAAAACTGTTTTTT
d_gene: TRBD1; len: 16; v_gene: TRBV6-1; abundance: .; j_gene: TRBJ2-7; CDR3aa: CASSELGTGDSYEQYF; CDR3nt: TGTGCCAGCAGTGAATTGGGGACAGGGGACTCCTACGAGCAGTACTTC
d_gene: .; len: 13; v_gene: TRBV7-6; abundance: .; j_gene: TRBJ2-7; CDR3aa: CASSLASWNEQYF; CDR3nt: TGTGCCAGCAGCTTAGCTAGCTGGAACGAGCAGTACTTC
d_gene: .; len: 16; v_gene: TRBV27; abundance: .; j_gene: TRBJ2-1; CDR3aa: CASSLLSGGVGNEQFF; CDR3nt: TGTGCCAGCAGTTTACTTTCTGGGGGAGTCGGTAATGAGCAGTTCTTC
d_gene: .; len: 15; v_gene: TRBV4-2; abundance: .; j_gene: TRBJ1-1; CDR3aa: CASSQEWGALVEAFF; CDR3nt: TGTGCCAGCAGCCAAGAGTGGGGGGCCCTCGTCGAAGCTTTCTTT
d_gene: .; len: 15; v_gene: TRBV15; abundance: .; j_gene: TRBJ1-5; CDR3aa: CATSRDRQRNQPQHF; CDR3nt: TGTGCCACCAGCAGAGACCGACAGAGAAATCAGCCCCAGCATTTT
d_gene: .; len: 15; v_gene: TRBV4-3; abundance: .; j_gene: TRBJ1-4; CDR3aa: CASSQDRVVNEKLFF; CDR3nt: TGCGCCAGCAGCCAAGACAGGGTGGTTAATGAAAAACTGTTTTTT
d_gene: TRBD2; len: 17; v_gene: TRBV7-3; abundance: .; j_gene: TRBJ2-1; CDR3aa: CASSSSLGAGGPDEQFF; CDR3nt: TGTGCCAGCAGCTCCTCCCTCGGAGCGGGAGGGCCAGATGAGCAGTTCTTC
d_gene: .; len: 15; v_gene: TRBV2; abundance: once; j_gene: TRBJ1-5; CDR3aa: CASSDPLVGNQPQHF; CDR3nt: TGTGCCAGCAGTGACCCCTTGGTGGGCAATCAGCCCCAGCATTTT
d_gene: .; len: 12; v_gene: TRBV6-5; abundance: .; j_gene: TRBJ2-7; CDR3aa: CASSYSPHEQYF; CDR3nt: TGTGCCAGCAGTTACTCCCCGCACGAGCAGTACTTC
d_gene: .; len: 14; v_gene: TRBV4-3; abundance: .; j_gene: TRBJ2-3; CDR3aa: CASSPTAVSDTQYF; CDR3nt: TGCGCCAGCAGCCCCACAGCGGTCTCAGATACGCAGTATTTT
d_gene: TRBD1; len: 15; v_gene: TRBV7-8; abundance: .; j_gene: TRBJ1-1; CDR3aa: CASSTAGTGNIEAFF; CDR3nt: TGTGCCAGCAGCACAGCCGGGACAGGGAACATTGAAGCTTTCTTT
d_gene: .; len: 12; v_gene: TRBV7-9; abundance: .; j_gene: TRBJ2-7; CDR3aa: CASSLGSREQYF; CDR3nt: TGTGCCAGCAGCTTAGGGTCTAGGGAGCAGTACTTC
d_gene: .; len: 15; v_gene: TRBV4-2; abundance: .; j_gene: TRBJ2-7; CDR3aa: CASSQSGERAYEQYF; CDR3nt: TGTGCCAGCAGCCAATCCGGGGAGCGCGCCTACGAGCAGTACTTC
d_gene: TRBD1; len: 14; v_gene: TRBV2; abundance: .; j_gene: TRBJ1-2; CDR3aa: CASSVGGTGYGYTF; CDR3nt: TGTGCCAGCAGTGTGGGGGGGACAGGGTACGGCTACACCTTC
d_gene: .; len: 12; v_gene: TRBV7-2; abundance: once; j_gene: TRBJ2-3; CDR3aa: CASSLEWDTQYF; CDR3nt: TGTGCCAGCAGCTTAGAATGGGATACGCAGTATTTT
d_gene: .; len: 15; v_gene: TRBV7-9; abundance: .; j_gene: TRBJ2-7; CDR3aa: CASSLVRGSSYEQYF; CDR3nt: TGTGCCAGCAGCTTAGTCCGGGGGAGCTCCTACGAGCAGTACTTC
d_gene: TRBD2; len: 15; v_gene: TRBV11-2; abundance: .; j_gene: TRBJ2-4; CDR3aa: CASAGVGQLRNIQYF; CDR3nt: TGTGCCAGCGCGGGGGTGGGGCAACTTAGGAACATTCAGTACTTC
d_gene: TRBD2; len: 18; v_gene: TRBV11-3; abundance: .; j_gene: TRBJ2-2; CDR3aa: CASSSRTSGRAGTGELFF; CDR3nt: TGTGCCAGCAGCTCGAGGACTAGCGGGAGGGCGGGGACCGGGGAGCTGTTTTTT
d_gene: .; len: 15; v_gene: TRBV28; abundance: .; j_gene: TRBJ2-7; CDR3aa: CATILGPRGSYEQYF; CDR3nt: TGTGCCACCATACTGGGCCCTCGGGGGTCCTACGAGCAGTACTTC
d_gene: .; len: 14; v_gene: TRBV2; abundance: .; j_gene: TRBJ2-3; CDR3aa: CASRETSFPDTQYF; CDR3nt: TGTGCCAGCAGAGAAACTAGCTTCCCAGATACGCAGTATTTT
d_gene: .; len: 16; v_gene: TRBV7-6; abundance: .; j_gene: TRBJ2-5; CDR3aa: CASSLTRVRMKETQYF; CDR3nt: TGTGCCAGCAGCTTAACCCGTGTCAGGATGAAGGAGACCCAGTACTTC
d_gene: .; len: 13; v_gene: TRBV19; abundance: .; j_gene: TRBJ1-1; CDR3aa: CASSIGGITEAFF; CDR3nt: TGTGCCAGTAGTATTGGGGGGATTACTGAAGCTTTCTTT
d_gene: .; len: 14; v_gene: TRBV6-5; abundance: .; j_gene: TRBJ2-7; CDR3aa: CASSYGAGPYEQYF; CDR3nt: TGTGCCAGCAGTTACGGGGCAGGGCCCTACGAGCAGTACTTC
d_gene: .; len: 15; v_gene: TRBV6-5; abundance: .; j_gene: TRBJ2-7; CDR3aa: CASSPGDSEFLEQYF; CDR3nt: TGTGCCAGCTCCCCGGGGGACAGCGAGTTTTTGGAGCAGTACTTC
d_gene: TRBD2; len: 13; v_gene: TRBV19; abundance: .; j_gene: TRBJ2-3; CDR3aa: CASSSAGGDTQYF; CDR3nt: TGTGCCAGTAGTTCCGCGGGAGGGGATACGCAGTATTTT
d_gene: .; len: 13; v_gene: TRBV7-8; abundance: once; j_gene: TRBJ2-1; CDR3aa: CASKQSSYNEQFF; CDR3nt: TGTGCCAGCAAACAGAGCTCCTACAATGAGCAGTTCTTC
d_gene: .; len: 13; v_gene: TRBV29-1; abundance: .; j_gene: TRBJ2-1; CDR3aa: CSVVESTLAEQFF; CDR3nt: TGCAGCGTTGTTGAATCGACTCTCGCGGAGCAGTTCTTC